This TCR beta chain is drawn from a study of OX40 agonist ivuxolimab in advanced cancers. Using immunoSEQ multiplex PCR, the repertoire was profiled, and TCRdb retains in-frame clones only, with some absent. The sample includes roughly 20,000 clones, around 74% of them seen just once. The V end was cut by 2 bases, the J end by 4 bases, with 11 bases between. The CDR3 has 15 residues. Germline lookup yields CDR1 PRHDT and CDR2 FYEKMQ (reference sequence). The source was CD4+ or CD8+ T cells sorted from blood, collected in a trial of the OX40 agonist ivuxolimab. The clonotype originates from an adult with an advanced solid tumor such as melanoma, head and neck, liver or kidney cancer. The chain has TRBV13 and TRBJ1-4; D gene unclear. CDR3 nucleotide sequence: TGTGCCAGCAGCTTAAGTTCACGGTTTAATGAAAAACTGTTTTTT. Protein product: CASSLSSRFNEKLFF. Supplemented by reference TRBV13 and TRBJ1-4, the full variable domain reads AAGVIQSPRHLIKEKRETATLKCYPIPRHDTVYWYQQGPGQDPQFLISFYEKMQSDKGSIPDRFSAQQFSDYHSELNMSSLELGDSALYFCASSLSSRFNEKLFFGSGTQLSVL.